This entry features one T cell receptor (beta chain) sequence. Its antigen is undetermined. The CDR3 length is 15 residues. V was trimmed by 0 bases and J by 3 bases, leaving 12 bases between them. From germline, CDR1 is KGHSH and CDR2 LQKENI. The data are from a study of graft-versus-host responses after intestinal transplantation. Study context: All recipients got anti-thymocyte globulin induction, then tacrolimus and steroids for roughly three years.

The protocol was immunoSEQ multiplex PCR, while the TCRdb copy is restricted to in-frame clones and leaves out a portion. Seen here are about 15,000 clones, about 90% observed once, and the top ten hold over 6.5%. Overall study findings and caveats: Across patients carrying graft-donor T cell macrochimerism, allografts held high graft-versus-host to host-versus-graft clonal ratios. GvH clones appeared in recipient marrow, some first in ileum or blood. Declines in HvG clones occurring early post-transplant were associated with peak circulating GvH clone levels.

This material consisted of bone marrow, taken 120 to 130 days after intestinal transplantation. The chain couples TRBV18 to TRBJ2-7, with D possibly matching TRBD2 (6 bases). The TCR comes from a human patient who received an intestinal transplant, so some T cells may come from the graft donor. For the CDR3, the DNA is TGTGCCAGCTCACCACCTTTGGGGCGGGGCTACGAGCAGTACTTC. This encodes CASSPPLGRGYEQYF.